This TCR beta chain was profiled in a study of PD-1 blockade in classical Hodgkin lymphoma. For the study at large: Patients in the cohort were put on intravenous nivolumab, 3 mg/kg every 2 weeks. Broader study findings: Similar baseline diversity was found in complete responders and newly diagnosed patients. By C4D1, diversity of CD4+ TCRs had risen significantly, whereas that of CD8+ TCRs had not. The authors have not defined what causes the repertoire differences, possibly disease activity or prior therapy.

Only in-frame clones appear in the TCRdb table, and some are missing; sequencing was by immunoSEQ multiplex PCR. The repertoire has roughly 16,000 clones, approximately 83% of them found once; the top ten carry over 30%. Germline V gene lookup returns CDR1 LNHDA and CDR2 SQIVND (reference sequence). The CDR3 has 12 amino acids. Trimming stripped 6 bases from V and 8 bases from J, with 13 bases between. As for this clone: What it recognizes is unknown.

Relapse was seen in all patients after autologous stem cell transplantation, and brentuximab vedotin exposure was variable. The material was peripheral blood mononuclear cells (PBMCs), obtained before the second cycle of nivolumab. V usage is TRBV19 and J usage is TRBJ1-2, with D maybe TRBD1 (5 bases). This receptor was taken from a human donor with classical Hodgkin lymphoma. CDR3: CASSPRQGGYTF. CDR3 nucleotide sequence: TGTGCCAGTAGCCCGAGGCAGGGAGGCTACACCTTC.